This T cell receptor beta chain is drawn from a study of blood T cells in healthy people across ages. The germline CDR1 and CDR2 sequences are DFQATT and SNEGSKA (reference sequence). Trimming took 0 bases from V and 5 from J, leaving 14 bases between them. The CDR3 totals 15 residues. Of note for this clonotype: As yet, its antigen is unknown.

The authors ran a second PCR of about 6 to 11 cycles using a sample-barcoded 5' primer and a J-beta primer mix. TCRdb reprocessed the 5' RACE reads via MiXCR and lists one record per CDR3 protein. The sample lists 1 million to 1.2 million distinct CDR3 sequences; under 40% were seen once. General observations from the study: With age, beta diversity per million T cells declined roughly linearly, significantly by 40.

Total RNA, at least 6 micrograms per sample, was extracted from PBMCs. V is TRBV20-1 and J is TRBJ2-1; D is ambiguous. Sequencing was carried out using blood. The TCR sequence derives from a man aged 18-30 years in good health. The CDR3 reads CSARDPAGPDNEQFF. CDR3 sequence (DNA): TGCAGTGCTAGAGACCCAGCCGGGCCCGACAATGAGCAGTTCTTC.